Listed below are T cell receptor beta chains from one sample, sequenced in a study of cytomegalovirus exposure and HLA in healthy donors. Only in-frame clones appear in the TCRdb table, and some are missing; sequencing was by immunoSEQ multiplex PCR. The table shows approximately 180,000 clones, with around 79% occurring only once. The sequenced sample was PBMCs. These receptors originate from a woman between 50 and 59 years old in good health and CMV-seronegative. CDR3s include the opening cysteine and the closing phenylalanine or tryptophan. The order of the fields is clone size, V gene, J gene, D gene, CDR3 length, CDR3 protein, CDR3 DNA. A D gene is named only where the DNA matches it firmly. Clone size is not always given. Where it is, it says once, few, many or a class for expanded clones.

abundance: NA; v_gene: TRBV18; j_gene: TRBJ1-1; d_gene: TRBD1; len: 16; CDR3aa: CASSPDGTGVNTEAFF; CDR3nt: TGTGCCAGCTCACCGGACGGAACAGGGGTAAACACTGAAGCTTTCTTT
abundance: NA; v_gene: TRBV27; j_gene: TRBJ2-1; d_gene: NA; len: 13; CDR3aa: CASSPSPVFEQFF; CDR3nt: TGTGCCAGCAGTCCAAGCCCCGTATTCGAGCAGTTCTTC
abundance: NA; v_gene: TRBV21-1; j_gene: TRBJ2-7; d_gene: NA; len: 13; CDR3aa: CASSARGYYEQYF; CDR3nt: TGTGCCAGCAGCGCACGGGGTTATTACGAGCAGTACTTC
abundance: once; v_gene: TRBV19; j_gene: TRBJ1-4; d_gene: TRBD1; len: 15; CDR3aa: CASSSSGQGEEKLFF; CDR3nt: TGTGCCAGTAGTTCCTCGGGACAGGGAGAAGAAAAACTGTTTTTT
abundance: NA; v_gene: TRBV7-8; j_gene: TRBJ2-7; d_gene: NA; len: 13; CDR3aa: CASSPRGSYEQYF; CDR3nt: TGTGCCAGCAGCCCCCGAGGGAGCTACGAGCAGTACTTC
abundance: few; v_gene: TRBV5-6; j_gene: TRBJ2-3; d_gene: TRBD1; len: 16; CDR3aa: CASSVRTGGMLDTQYF; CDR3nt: TGTGCCAGCAGCGTAAGGACAGGGGGCATGTTAGATACGCAGTATTTT
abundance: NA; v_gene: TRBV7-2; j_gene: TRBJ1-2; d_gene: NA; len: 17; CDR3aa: CASSLDREVASNYGYTF; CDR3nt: TGTGCCAGCAGCTTAGATCGTGAAGTAGCCAGTAACTATGGCTACACCTTC
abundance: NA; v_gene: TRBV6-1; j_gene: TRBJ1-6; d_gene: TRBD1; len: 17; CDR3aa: CASSETGVPSYNSPLHF; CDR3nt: TGTGCCAGCAGTGAGACAGGGGTACCCTCCTATAATTCGCCCCTCCACTTT
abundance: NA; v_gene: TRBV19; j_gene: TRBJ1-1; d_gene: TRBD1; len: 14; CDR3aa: CASSISTGRTEAFF; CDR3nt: TGTGCCAGTAGTATCTCGACAGGGAGGACTGAAGCTTTCTTT
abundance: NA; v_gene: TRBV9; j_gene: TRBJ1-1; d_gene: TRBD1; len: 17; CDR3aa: CASSFTGGILRNTEAFF; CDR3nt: TGTGCCAGCAGCTTTACAGGGGGCATTCTCAGGAACACTGAAGCTTTCTTT
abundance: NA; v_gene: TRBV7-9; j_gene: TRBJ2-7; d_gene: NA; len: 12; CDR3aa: CASSLPGNEQYF; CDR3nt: TGTGCCAGCAGCCTACCAGGGAACGAGCAGTACTTC
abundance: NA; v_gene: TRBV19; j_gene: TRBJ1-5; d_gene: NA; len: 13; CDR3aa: CASSMFIDQPQHF; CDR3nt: TGTGCCAGTAGTATGTTTATAGATCAGCCCCAGCATTTT
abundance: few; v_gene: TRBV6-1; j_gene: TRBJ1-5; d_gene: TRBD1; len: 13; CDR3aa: CASGQGARQPQHF; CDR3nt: TGTGCCAGCGGGCAGGGGGCGAGACAGCCCCAGCATTTT
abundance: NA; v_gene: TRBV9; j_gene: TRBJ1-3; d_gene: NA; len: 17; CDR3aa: CASSVAQSGKSGNTIYF; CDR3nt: TGTGCCAGCAGCGTAGCTCAATCAGGGAAGTCTGGAAACACCATATATTTT
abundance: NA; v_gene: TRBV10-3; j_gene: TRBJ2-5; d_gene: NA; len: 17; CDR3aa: CAISDGGGAYRGETQYF; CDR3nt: TGTGCCATCAGTGACGGCGGGGGCGCCTATCGTGGAGAGACCCAGTACTTC
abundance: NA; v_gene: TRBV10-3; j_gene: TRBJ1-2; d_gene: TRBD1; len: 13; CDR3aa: CAISEGQAYGYTF; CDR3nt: TGTGCCATCAGTGAGGGACAGGCCTATGGCTACACCTTC
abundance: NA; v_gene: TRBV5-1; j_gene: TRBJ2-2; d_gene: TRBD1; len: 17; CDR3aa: CASSLAKGQGPTGELFF; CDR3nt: TGCGCCAGCAGCTTGGCCAAGGGACAGGGACCCACCGGGGAGCTGTTTTTT
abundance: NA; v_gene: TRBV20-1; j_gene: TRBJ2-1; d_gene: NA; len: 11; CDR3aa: CSANMAVGQFF; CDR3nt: TGCAGTGCCAATATGGCGGTGGGGCAGTTCTTC
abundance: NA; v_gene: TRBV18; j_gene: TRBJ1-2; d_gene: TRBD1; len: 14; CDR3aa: CASSPRTGGEGYTF; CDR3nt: TGTGCCAGCTCACCAAGGACAGGGGGAGAAGGCTACACCTTC
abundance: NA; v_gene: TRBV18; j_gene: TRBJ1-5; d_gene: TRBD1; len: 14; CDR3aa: CASSRTGDNQPQHF; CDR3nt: TGTGCCAGCTCAAGGACAGGGGACAATCAGCCCCAGCATTTT
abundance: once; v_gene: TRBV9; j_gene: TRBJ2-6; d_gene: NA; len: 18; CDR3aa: CASSTKPVALSGANVLTF; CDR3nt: TGTGCCAGCAGCACCAAACCGGTAGCCCTCTCTGGGGCCAACGTCCTGACTTTC
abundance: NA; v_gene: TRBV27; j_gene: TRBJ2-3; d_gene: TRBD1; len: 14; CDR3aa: CASSSRTGSDTQYF; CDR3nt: TGTGCCAGCAGCTCTAGGACAGGGTCAGATACGCAGTATTTT
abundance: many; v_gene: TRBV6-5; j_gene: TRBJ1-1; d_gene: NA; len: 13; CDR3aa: CASSYRGNTEAFF; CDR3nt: TGTGCCAGCAGTTACAGGGGGAACACTGAAGCTTTCTTT